These T cell receptor beta chains were read from a single sample in a study of technical replicates of blood from a few donors. Here immunoSEQ multiplex PCR was the method, and the copy in TCRdb shows in-frame clones only, minus some. The sample yields approximately 75,000 clones, over 75% seen once. Sequenced: PBMCs. These receptors were collected from a human donor in good health. Some clones in this sample may be carry-over from other donors' samples. Both conserved end residues are part of each CDR3. Each record gives: clone size, D gene, J gene, V gene, CDR3 protein, CDR3 DNA. D genes are given only for firm matches. Size is stated for part of the rows, as once, few or many counts, or as a class when the clone is expanded.

.,.,TRBJ2-3,TRBV5-1,CASSLDVTPTHF,TGCGCCAGCAGCTTGGATGTGACACCAACGCATTTT
.,.,TRBJ2-2,TRBV9,CASSLAHGTGELFF,TGTGCCAGCAGCCTTGCCCACGGCACCGGGGAGCTGTTTTTT
few,.,TRBJ1-5,TRBV25-1,CASSEYPGNSNQPQHF,TGTGCCAGCAGTGAATACCCGGGAAATAGCAATCAGCCCCAGCATTTT
medium-sized,TRBD1,TRBJ1-1,TRBV30,CAWNRGTEAFF,TGTGCCTGGAACAGGGGAACTGAAGCTTTCTTT
.,TRBD1,TRBJ1-1,TRBV7-9,CASSLQGVNTEAFF,TGTGCCAGCAGCTTACAGGGGGTGAACACTGAAGCTTTCTTT
.,.,TRBJ2-5,TRBV9,CASSPSQGQETQYF,TGTGCCAGCAGCCCAAGTCAGGGGCAAGAGACCCAGTACTTC
.,.,TRBJ1-1,TRBV7-9,CASSLEARDTEAFF,TGTGCCAGCAGCTTAGAAGCCAGGGACACTGAAGCTTTCTTT
.,TRBD1,TRBJ2-3,TRBV25-1,CASSKGQGSTDTQYF,TGTGCCAGCAGTAAAGGACAGGGTTCCACAGATACGCAGTATTTT
.,.,TRBJ2-7,TRBV4-2,CASSPGPSSYEQYF,TGTGCCAGCAGCCCAGGGCCGAGCTCCTACGAGCAGTACTTC
.,.,TRBJ1-4,TRBV6-6,CASREERTNEKLFF,TGTGCCAGCAGGGAGGAAAGGACTAATGAAAAACTGTTTTTT
.,TRBD1,TRBJ1-6,TRBV6-5,CASRSRDSYNSPLHF,TGTGCCAGCAGGAGCCGGGACAGCTATAATTCACCCCTCCACTTT
.,.,TRBJ1-3,TRBV11-2,CASSPVAAGKFRNTIYF,TGTGCCAGCAGCCCAGTAGCGGCAGGGAAGTTTCGAAACACCATATATTTT
.,TRBD1,TRBJ2-7,TRBV6-5,CASSSGDRGREQYF,TGTGCCAGCAGTTCGGGGGACAGGGGTCGCGAGCAGTACTTC
.,TRBD2,TRBJ2-3,TRBV5-4,CASSILAGVSTDTQYF,TGTGCCAGCAGCATACTAGCGGGAGTGAGCACAGATACGCAGTATTTT
few,.,TRBJ2-7,TRBV6-5,CASSLRTLTYEQYF,TGTGCCAGCAGTCTTCGGACACTGACCTACGAGCAGTACTTC
.,TRBD1,TRBJ2-2,TRBV2,CASSSYSSWGQGRRERNTGELFF,TGTGCCAGCAGTTCCTACTCTTCATGGGGACAGGGGAGGCGGGAAAGGAACACCGGGGAGCTGTTTTTT